This T cell receptor (beta chain) was found in a study of cytomegalovirus exposure and HLA in healthy donors. Findings of the study overall: For TCR beta chains, V- and J-gene trimming was later linked to a missense DCLRE1C variant.

Turning to this clone: Its matching antigen is unknown.

This CDR3 comprises 14 residues. The PCR made use of 60 Vbeta and 13 Jbeta primers. TCRdb keeps only in-frame clones here, not all; method: immunoSEQ multiplex PCR. The profile covers approximately 170,000 clones, with roughly 83% appearing a single time and approximately 2.1% taken by the ten largest. Sequenced sample: PBMCs. The origin of this receptor is a woman aged 45 to 65 in good health and CMV-seronegative. The chain joins TRBV21-1 to TRBJ1-5; no check of the table's D call, TRBD1, against the DNA was made. TRBV21-1 represents a pseudogene. In DNA, the CDR3 is TGTGCCGCCGGCCAGGGGATAGGGAATCAGCCCCAGCATTTT. Residues: CAAGQGIGNQPQHF.